This T cell receptor (beta chain) was recorded in a study of cytomegalovirus exposure and HLA in healthy donors. The PCR made use of 60 Vbeta and 13 Jbeta primers. Generated by immunoSEQ multiplex PCR, the TCRdb table keeps only in-frame clones and is missing some. This table has about 150,000 clones, 70% to 80% appearing once. The V end lost 7 bases, the J end lost 8 bases, and 18 bases lay between the germline ends. CDR3 length equals 13 residues. Germline V gives CDR1 SQVTM, CDR2 ANQGSEA. The V call is TRBV29-1, the J call TRBJ2-4; weak D call: TRBD2 (7 bases). The specimen sequenced was PBMCs. The sequence came from a man aged 45-65 years in good health and CMV-seropositive. The CDR3 here is CSGGGGGEDIQYF. CDR3 nucleotides: TGCAGCGGGGGGGGCGGGGGCGAGGACATTCAGTACTTC.